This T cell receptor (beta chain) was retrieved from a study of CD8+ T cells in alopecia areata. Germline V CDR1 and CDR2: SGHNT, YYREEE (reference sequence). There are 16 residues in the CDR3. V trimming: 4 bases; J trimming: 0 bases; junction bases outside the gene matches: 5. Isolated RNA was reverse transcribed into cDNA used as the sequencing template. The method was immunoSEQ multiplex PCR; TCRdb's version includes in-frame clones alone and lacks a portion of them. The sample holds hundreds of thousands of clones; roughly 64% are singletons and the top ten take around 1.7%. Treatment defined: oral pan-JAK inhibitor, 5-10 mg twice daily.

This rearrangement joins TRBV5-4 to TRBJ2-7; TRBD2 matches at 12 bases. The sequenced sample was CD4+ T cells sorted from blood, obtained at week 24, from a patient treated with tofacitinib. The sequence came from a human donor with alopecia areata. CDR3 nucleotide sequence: TGTGCCAGCAGCGCCGGACTAGCGGGGAGCTCCTACGAGCAGTACTTC. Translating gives CASSAGLAGSSYEQYF.